These 21 T cell receptor beta chains were all obtained from the same sample, sequenced in a study of spatial heterogeneity in lung cancer. Study outcomes and limitations: Tumoral mutation counts were tracked by counts of expanded intratumoral alpha and beta TCRs.

What these receptors recognize is not known. TCRdb re-called the 5' RACE reads with MiXCR, one entry per CDR3 protein. The data show roughly 5,000 distinct CDR3 sequences, under 30% seen once. Time point specified: sample taken at primary tumor resection. The material sequenced was lung tumor tissue, taken at surgery. These receptors were obtained from a male donor with early-stage non-small cell lung cancer.

The chain uses TRBV7-9 and TRBJ2-7, with TRBD2 matching 8 bases. Unmatched junction bases numbered 10, after V lost 5 bases and J lost 4 bases. Per the germline V gene, CDR1 is SEHNR and CDR2 is FQNEAQ (reference sequence). The CDR3 spans 15 residues. CDR3 DNA sequence: TGTGCCAGCAGCCTGAGCGGGAGCCCCTATTACGAGCAGTACTTC. Translating it yields CASSLSGSPYYEQYF.

By proportion, this clonotype is medium-sized. The V and J genes are TRBV28 and TRBJ2-1, with 8 bases matching TRBD1. Germline lookup yields CDR1 MDHEN and CDR2 SYDVKM. The CDR3 has 16 amino acids. J lost 7 bases, V lost 5 bases, and 13 bases had no gene match. The CDR3 sequence is CASSEPGTGLRNEQFF. The CDR3 DNA reads as TGTGCCAGCAGTGAGCCTGGGACAGGCTTAAGGAATGAGCAGTTCTTC.

The table lists this clonotype with a count of one. The V and J genes are TRBV10-2 and TRBJ2-2; no clear D. V shed 10 bases and J shed 4 bases, with 19 bases lying between them. CDR1 and CDR2 from the germline V gene are WSHSY and SAAADI. This CDR3 spans 15 amino acids. This chain's CDR3 is CATQQDALSTGELFF. In DNA form, the CDR3 reads TGCGCCACCCAACAAGACGCCCTCAGCACCGGGGAGCTGTTTTTT.

This clonotype was recorded many times. The V call is TRBV15, the J call TRBJ2-5, with D possibly being TRBD2 (6 bases). This CDR3 spans 15 amino acids. V was pared by 0 bases and J by 5 bases, with 13 bases between. Germline V gives CDR1 LNHNV, CDR2 YYDKDF (reference sequence). The CDR3: CATSRDRGSGETQYF. The CDR3 DNA follows: TGTGCCACCAGCAGAGATCGAGGGAGCGGGGAGACCCAGTACTTC.

The CDR3 is CASSPRRGYEQYF. The CDR3 DNA follows: TGTGCCAGCAGCCCCCGGCGGGGCTACGAGCAGTACTTC. The rearrangement links TRBV7-2 to TRBJ2-7; D is perhaps TRBD2 (6 bases). CDR3 length equals 13 residues. From germline, CDR1 is SGHTA and CDR2 FQGNSA. V was pared by 5 bases and J by 3 bases, with 11 bases between.

The chain combines TRBV29-1 with TRBJ2-7; 9 bases line up with TRBD2. J lost 6 bases, V lost 7 bases, and 10 bases had no gene match. The CDR3 covers 13 residues. Germline V gives CDR1 SQVTM, CDR2 ANQGSEA. For the CDR3, the DNA is TGCAGCGCCTCTAGCGGGGAGGGTAGCGAGCAGTACTTC. Encoded protein: CSASSGEGSEQYF.

This clonotype is medium-sized. This chain connects TRBV12-3 or TRBV12-4 to TRBJ2-3; a weak D match, TRBD1 (6 bases). Deletions cut 6 bases from V and 1 base from J, with 11 bases between. This CDR3 is built from 14 residues. CDR3 DNA: TGTGCCAGCAGCTTGGGGGCAGGCACAGATACGCAGTATTTT. It encodes CASSLGAGTDTQYF.

By proportion, this clonotype is medium-sized. The J gene is TRBJ2-2, the V gene TRBV3-1; D might be TRBD1 or TRBD2, each matching 5 bases. CDR1 is LGHDT and CDR2 is YNNKEL in the germline V gene (reference sequence). This CDR3 is 13 amino acids long. Trimming removed 3 bases at V and 7 bases at J, with 9 bases between. CDR3 nucleotide sequence: TGTGCCAGCAGCCACGGGGCGGGCGGGGAGCTGTTTTTT. Protein product: CASSHGAGGELFF.

This clonotype ranks as medium-sized. J is TRBJ2-5 and V is TRBV7-2; D is perhaps TRBD2 (5 bases). Germline lookup yields CDR1 SGHTA and CDR2 FQGNSA. V dropped 7 bases and J dropped 1 base, with 10 bases sitting between them. The CDR3 has 13 residues. DNA of the CDR3: TGTGCCAGCAAGGACTGGATCCAAGAGACCCAGTACTTC. Residues: CASKDWIQETQYF.

The V and J genes are TRBV9 and TRBJ2-7, with D perhaps TRBD2 (6 bases). The CDR3 contains 14 residues. Germline CDR1 and CDR2: SGDLS and YYNGEE. V lost 0 bases and J lost 5, with 12 bases in between. The CDR3 protein is CASSVARGGHEQYF. CDR3 bases: TGTGCCAGCAGCGTAGCGCGGGGCGGCCACGAGCAGTACTTC.

V usage is TRBV5-5 and J usage is TRBJ2-7; D uncertain. This CDR3 spans 15 amino acids. Trimming pared 0 bases from V and 4 bases from J, leaving 14 bases between. The V gene's germline CDR1 is SGHKS and CDR2 YYEKEE (reference sequence). The CDR3 sequence is CASSLGPTSGYEQYF. CDR3 coding DNA: TGTGCCAGCAGCTTGGGACCGACTTCTGGGTACGAGCAGTACTTC.

This clonotype appeared many times. The chain recombines TRBV12-3 or TRBV12-4 with TRBJ1-2, with D hard to call. Trimming left V 1 base short and J 0 bases short, with 6 bases between. This CDR3 is built from 14 residues. CDR3 sequence reads: CASSLENSNYGYTF. The CDR3 coding sequence is TGTGCCAGCAGTTTAGAGAATTCTAACTATGGCTACACCTTC.

The chain combines TRBV11-2 with TRBJ2-5; a weak D match, TRBD1 (5 bases). The germline CDR1 and CDR2 sequences are SGHAT and FQNNGV. Trimming removed 4 bases from V and 5 bases from J, with 11 bases in between. The CDR3 contains 13 residues. The CDR3 nucleotides are TGTGCCAGCAGCTCCCAGGGTCTGGAGACCCAGTACTTC. Its translation is CASSSQGLETQYF.

This clonotype was recorded at least ten times. The chain uses TRBV6-6 and TRBJ1-2; D remains ambiguous. The CDR3 spans 15 residues. V was cut by 7 bases and J by 1 base, with 16 bases left in between. Germline assignment: CDR1 MNHNY and CDR2 SVGAGI (reference sequence). The CDR3 DNA reads TGTGCCAGCAAGGTTCAGACATCTCTTAACTATGGCTACACCTTC. It translates to CASKVQTSLNYGYTF.

The rearrangement uses TRBV15 and TRBJ2-7; D tentatively reads TRBD1 or TRBD2 (5 bases each). This CDR3 comprises 14 residues. The germline V gene has CDR1 LNHNV and CDR2 YYDKDF (reference sequence). V lost 3 bases, J lost 1 base, and 10 bases lay in between. The CDR3 bases are TGTGCCACCAGCAGCGGGGCGCGGTCCTACGAGCAGTACTTC. The encoded protein is CATSSGARSYEQYF.

By sample share, this clonotype is medium-sized. This chain connects TRBV4-2 to TRBJ2-5; 9 bases map to TRBD1. This CDR3 is 15 amino acids long. V dropped 4 bases and J dropped 3; count of bases not matched to a gene: 6. Germline V lookup: CDR1 LGHNA, CDR2 YNFKEQ. Written as DNA, the CDR3 is TGTGCCAGCAGCCTGCGTAGGACAGGGGAAGAGACCCAGTACTTC. This encodes CASSLRRTGEETQYF.

V and J are TRBV12-3 or TRBV12-4 and TRBJ2-2, with 8 bases matching TRBD1. The V gene end was trimmed by 5 bases and the J gene end by 7 bases; junction bases not matched to a gene: 9. This CDR3 spans 15 amino acids. The DNA of the CDR3 is TGTGCCAGCAGTCCCGACAGGGGAAGCAGCGGGGAGCTGTTTTTT. Translating gives CASSPDRGSSGELFF.

V gene TRBV29-1 combines with J gene TRBJ2-2; 7 bases map to TRBD1. Germline V gene sequence: CDR1 SQVTM, CDR2 ANQGSEA. The CDR3 consists of 12 residues. V was pared by 7 bases and J by 3 bases, with 2 bases of the junction left unmatched. In nucleotides, the CDR3 is TGCAGCGGCGACAGGGACACCGGGGAGCTGTTTTTT. It yields the protein CSGDRDTGELFF.

This clonotype has only a few counts. The V and J genes are TRBV21-1 and TRBJ2-1; TRBD1 reflects the table's D call only, with no check against the DNA. TRBV21-1 corresponds to a pseudogene. The CDR3 spans 15 residues. The CDR3 protein is CASPGTGLSYNEQFF. In nucleotides, the CDR3 is TGTGCCAGCCCCGGGACGGGCCTGTCCTACAATGAGCAGTTCTTC.

V and J are TRBV11-3 and TRBJ2-2; no reliable D call. Germline CDR1 and CDR2: SGHNT and YENEEA. The germline V and J ends were trimmed by 0 bases and 4 bases, with 6 bases remaining between them. The CDR3 covers 14 residues. CDR3: CASSLETSTGELFF. The CDR3 nucleotides read TGTGCCAGCAGCTTAGAGACGTCCACCGGGGAGCTGTTTTTT.

Ten or more counts support this clonotype. The rearrangement joins TRBV2 to TRBJ1-1; no clear D gene. V shed 7 bases and J shed 0 bases, with 9 bases lying between them. This CDR3 region has 13 residues. Germline-derived CDR1 and CDR2 are SNHLY and FYNNEI. CDR3 in amino acids: CASTAGLNTEAFF. The DNA for the CDR3 is TGTGCCAGCACGGCAGGACTGAACACTGAAGCTTTCTTT.